This T cell receptor (beta chain) was observed in a study of T cells in Graves' hyperthyroidism and ophthalmopathy. The study, taken as a whole, reports: A 13 V-J signature model discriminated ophthalmopathy versus stable hyperthyroidism.

At least ten counts were recorded for this clonotype. Antigen unknown. Amplification of TCR beta CDR3 regions was performed using RNA transcripts as template. In the first-round RT-PCR of the TCR CDR3, the HTBI primer set was used. TCRdb reprocessed the multiplex PCR reads via MiXCR and lists one record per CDR3 protein. The sample consists of 400,000 to 550,000 distinct CDR3 sequences, around an eighth of them appearing once. Trimming at V came to 6 bases and at J to 7 bases, leaving 6 bases not matched to a gene. The CDR3 covers 14 residues. Hyperthyroidism patients were newly diagnosed, had disease duration under 2 months, and were aged 18 to 65 years.

The receptor comes from a woman between 18 and 30 years old with Graves' hyperthyroidism. Sequenced input: blood. V and J are TRBV12-3 or TRBV12-4 and TRBJ1-6; 7 bases map to TRBD1. The CDR3 protein is CASRPGTVNSPLHF. Written as DNA, the CDR3 is TGTGCCAGCAGACCGGGGACAGTCAATTCACCCCTCCACTTT.